There are a few counts of the clone carrying this T cell receptor (beta chain). This specimen belongs to a study of blood T cell repertoires in COVID-19. Study in general: Spain, Italy and the United States supplied samples that represented acute and convalescent COVID-19. T cells, B-cell-depleted T cells, or PBMCs provided the cDNA or gDNA that served as material.

In the original processing: Amplified reference gene primers provided the basis for estimating nucleated cell counts. Produced via immunoSEQ multiplex PCR; TCRdb's table is partial and in-frame only. Clonal size and the V and J genes are those of that table, whereas D and trimming came from the DNA. The sample carries some 350,000 clones, under 95% recorded once. This receptor was obtained from a woman aged 18 to 35 who had recovered from COVID-19. Input material: peripheral blood.

This CDR3 is CASSQDSNTEAFF. In DNA form, the CDR3 reads TGTGCCAGCAGCCAGGACAGTAACACTGAAGCTTTCTTT. The chain links TRBV6-5 to TRBJ1-1, with D perhaps matching TRBD1 (6 bases). CDR1 and CDR2 (germline): MNHEY, SVGAGI. The CDR3 has 13 amino acids. Between the trimmed V and J ends, which lost 6 bases and 2 bases, there was a span of 10 bases.